This TCR beta chain was sequenced in a study of response to subunit inactivated influenza vaccine listed by TCRdb under 2018. Notes on the research overall: Deep quantitative profiling of the T cell receptor repertoire was used in the study to follow responses to a trivalent subunit inactivated influenza vaccine. Paper-wide results and their limitations: The authors suggested that each seasonal influenza vaccination may recruit only a limited number of new T cells.

This clonotype has more than one count but fewer than ten. Its binding antigen is unknown. No base qualities exist here, and no much larger clone lies one base off it. V loses 2 bases of germline sequence and J loses 8 bases, and the interval between the two ends is 19 bases. Counted from cysteine to phenylalanine, this CDR3 has 16 amino acids. Kept here is only the CDR3 DNA, which spans 48 bases and is read in frame from base 1. Based on the germline V gene (reference sequence), the CDR1 and CDR2 sequences are LNHNV and YYDKDF. Preparation of the library involved RT-PCR. Sequenced on an Illumina HiSeq 2500. The public reads were quality trimmed at Q25 with fastp and then assembled into clones with MiXCR by TCRdb, keeping productive beta chains. Each entry is one CDR3 protein sequence, shown with its most common DNA and genes. The sample table lists just over 300,000 distinct CDR3 sequences, around a fifth of them with a count of one. The ten largest clones take up roughly 10% of the sample.

Sequences were derived from PBMCs from blood, sampled around 22 months after vaccination. This sequence originates from a man between 50 and 70 years old who received an inactivated influenza vaccine. Donor details come from another sample of the same person, matched by shared clones. The V and J segments used are TRBV15 and TRBJ2-1, and the D gene may be TRBD2, 5 bases matching. The sequence in DNA is TGTGCCACCAGCAGAACCCAGGAGGCGGCCCTTGATGAGCAGTTCTTC. Its translation reads: CATSRTQEAALDEQFF. The CDR3 plus the reference TRBV15 and TRBJ2-1 genes for the other parts give the full variable domain: DAMVIQNPRYQVTQFGKPVTLSCSQTLNHNVMYWYQQKSSQAPKLLFHYYDKDFNNEADTPDNFQSRRPNTSFCFLDIRSPGLGDTAMYLCATSRTQEAALDEQFFGPGTRLTVL.